What follows describes a single T cell receptor (beta chain). Its matching antigen is unknown. Researchers ran the assay at a deep level. Method: immunoSEQ multiplex PCR; TCRdb's copy keeps in-frame clones and lacks some. The profile shows under 1,100,000 clones, about 84% of them singletons. These data belong to a study of shared clonotypes between healthy human individuals. In the study overall: Aged between 18 and 49, the donors were a couple of women and a few men. Study-wide results and caveats: Among a handful of donors, roughly 5% of naive CD4 clonotypes were found in common. Estimated richness was generally greater in naive than memory subsets.

Sequencing was performed on memory CD4+ T cells from PBMCs. The sample's subset: CD45RA-negative fraction. This TCR derives from a young man in good health. Some clones in this sample may be carry-over from other donors' samples.

The CDR3 DNA reads as TGTGCCTGGACGCCGTGGCGGGACAGCCAAAACACTGAAGCTTTCTTT. Translating it yields CAWTPWRDSQNTEAFF. The chain has TRBV30 and TRBJ1-1; 7 bases map to TRBD1. The CDR3 is made up of 16 amino acids. The germline V gene has CDR1 GTSNPN and CDR2 SVGIG (reference sequence). V lost 4 bases and J lost 2; bases outside the gene matches: 13.